This section outlines one T cell receptor beta chain sequence together with its context. This sample is drawn from a study of blood T cell repertoires in COVID-19. Assay used: immunoSEQ multiplex PCR; TCRdb lists only in-frame clones, some missing. This sample yields roughly 200,000 clones, of which roughly 83% are seen a single time; 5.6% belongs to the top ten. In terms of age and location, participants ranged from about 18 to 95 years and lived in about two dozen US areas. This CDR3 has 16 residues. V dropped 5 bases and J dropped 1; count of bases not matched to a gene: 3. Germline V gives CDR1 LNHDA, CDR2 SQIVND (reference sequence).

What was sequenced was PBMCs or T cells enriched from blood (not recorded which). The sequence derives from a middle-aged man with acute COVID-19. V gene TRBV19 combines with J gene TRBJ2-3, with 13 bases aligning to TRBD2. CDR3 protein: CASSRTSGRGTDTQYF. CDR3 coding DNA: TGTGCCAGTAGTCGGACTAGCGGGAGAGGCACAGATACGCAGTATTTT.